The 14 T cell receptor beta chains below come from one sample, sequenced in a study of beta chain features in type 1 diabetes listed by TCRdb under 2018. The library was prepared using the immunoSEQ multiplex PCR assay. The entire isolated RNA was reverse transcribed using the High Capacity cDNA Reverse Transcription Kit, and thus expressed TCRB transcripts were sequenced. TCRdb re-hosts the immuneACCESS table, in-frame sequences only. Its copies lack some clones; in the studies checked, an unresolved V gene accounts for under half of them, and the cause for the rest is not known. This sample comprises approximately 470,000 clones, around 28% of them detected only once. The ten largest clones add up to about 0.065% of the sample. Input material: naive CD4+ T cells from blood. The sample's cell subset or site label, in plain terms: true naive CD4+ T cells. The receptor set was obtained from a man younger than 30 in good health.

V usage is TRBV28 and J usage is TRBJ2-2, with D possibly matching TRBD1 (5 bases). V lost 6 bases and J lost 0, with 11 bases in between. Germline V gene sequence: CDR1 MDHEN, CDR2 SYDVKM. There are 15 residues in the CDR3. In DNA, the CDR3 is TGTGCCAGCAGGTCAACAGGACCGAACACCGGGGAGCTGTTTTTT. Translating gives CASRSTGPNTGELFF.

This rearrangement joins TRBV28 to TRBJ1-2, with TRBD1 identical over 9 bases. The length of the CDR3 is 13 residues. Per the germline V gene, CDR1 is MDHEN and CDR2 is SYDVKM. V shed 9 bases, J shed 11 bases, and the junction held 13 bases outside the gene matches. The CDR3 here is CASRAGTGFGYTF. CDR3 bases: TGTGCCAGTCGGGCCGGGACAGGGTTTGGTTACACCTTC.

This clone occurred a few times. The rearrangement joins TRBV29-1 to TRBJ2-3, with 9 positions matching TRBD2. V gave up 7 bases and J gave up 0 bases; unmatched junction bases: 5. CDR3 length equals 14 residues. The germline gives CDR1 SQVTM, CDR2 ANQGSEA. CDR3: CSARTSGSTDTQYF. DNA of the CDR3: TGCAGCGCCCGAACTAGCGGGAGCACAGATACGCAGTATTTT.

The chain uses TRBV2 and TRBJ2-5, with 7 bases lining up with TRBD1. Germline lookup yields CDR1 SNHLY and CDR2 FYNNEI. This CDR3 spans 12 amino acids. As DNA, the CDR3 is TGTGCGACAGGGAGCTTTCAAGAGACCCAGTACTTC. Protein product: CATGSFQETQYF.

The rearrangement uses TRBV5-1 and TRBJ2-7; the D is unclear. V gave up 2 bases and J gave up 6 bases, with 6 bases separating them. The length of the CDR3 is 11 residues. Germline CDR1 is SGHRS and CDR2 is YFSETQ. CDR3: CASSFVGEQYF. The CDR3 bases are TGCGCCAGCAGCTTTGTCGGCGAGCAGTACTTC.

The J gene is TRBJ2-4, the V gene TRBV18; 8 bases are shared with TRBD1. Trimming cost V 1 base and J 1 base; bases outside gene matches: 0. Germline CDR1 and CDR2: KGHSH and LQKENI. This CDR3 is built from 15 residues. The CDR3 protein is CASSPRDRAKNIQYF. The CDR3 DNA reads TGTGCCAGCTCACCACGGGACAGGGCCAAAAACATTCAGTACTTC.

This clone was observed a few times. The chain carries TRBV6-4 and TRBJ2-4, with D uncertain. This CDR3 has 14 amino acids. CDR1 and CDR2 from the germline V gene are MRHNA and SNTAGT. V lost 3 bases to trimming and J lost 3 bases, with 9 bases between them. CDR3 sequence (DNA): TGTGCCAGCAGTGAAGGCGGCAGCAAAAACATTCAGTACTTC. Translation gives CASSEGGSKNIQYF.

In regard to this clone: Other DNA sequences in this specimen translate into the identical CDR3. CDR3 region: CSAGGGNQPQHF. CDR3 coding DNA: TGCAGCGCTGGGGGGGGCAATCAGCCCCAGCATTTT. V is TRBV29-1 and J is TRBJ1-5; TRBD1 might be the D (5 bases). CDR1 is SQVTM, CDR2 ANQGSEA, per germline. Trimming took 7 bases from V and 2 from J, leaving 9 bases between them. This CDR3 is 12 amino acids long.

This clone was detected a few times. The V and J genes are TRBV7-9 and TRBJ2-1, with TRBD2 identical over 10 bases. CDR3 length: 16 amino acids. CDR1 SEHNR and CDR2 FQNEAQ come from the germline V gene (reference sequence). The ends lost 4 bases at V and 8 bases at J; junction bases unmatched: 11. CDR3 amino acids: CASSYQGPSGSDEQFF. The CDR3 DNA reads TGTGCCAGCAGCTACCAGGGACCTAGCGGGAGCGATGAGCAGTTCTTC. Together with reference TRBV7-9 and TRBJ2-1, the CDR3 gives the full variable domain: DTGVSQNPRHKITKRGQNVTFRCDPISEHNRLYWYRQTLGQGPEFLTYFQNEAQLEKSRLLSDRFSAERPKGSFSTLEIQRTEQGDSAMYLCASSYQGPSGSDEQFFGPGTRLTVL.

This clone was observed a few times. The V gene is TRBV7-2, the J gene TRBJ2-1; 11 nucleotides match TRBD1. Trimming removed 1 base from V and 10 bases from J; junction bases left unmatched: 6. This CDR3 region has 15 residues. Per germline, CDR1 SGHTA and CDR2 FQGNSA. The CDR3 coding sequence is TGTGCCAGCAGCTTAGTAGGGCGGACAGGGGGCGAGCAGTTCTTC. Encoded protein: CASSLVGRTGGEQFF.

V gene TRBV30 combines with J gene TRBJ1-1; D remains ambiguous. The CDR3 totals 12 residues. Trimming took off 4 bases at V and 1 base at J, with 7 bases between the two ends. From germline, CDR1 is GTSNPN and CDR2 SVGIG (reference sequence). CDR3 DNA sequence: TGTGCCTGGAAGCAACCGAACACTGAAGCTTTCTTT. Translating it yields CAWKQPNTEAFF. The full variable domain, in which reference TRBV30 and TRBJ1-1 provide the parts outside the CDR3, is SQTIHQWPATLVQPVGSPLSLECTVEGTSNPNLYWYRQAAGRGLQLLFYSVGIGQISSEVPQNLSASRPQDRQFILSSKKLLLSDSGFYLCAWKQPNTEAFFGQGTRLTVV.

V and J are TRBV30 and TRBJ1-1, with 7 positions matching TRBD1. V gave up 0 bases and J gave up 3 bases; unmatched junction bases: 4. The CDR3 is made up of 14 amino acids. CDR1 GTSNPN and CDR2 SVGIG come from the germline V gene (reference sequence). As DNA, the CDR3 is TGTGCCTGGAGTGTATCGCAGGGGGACACTGAAGCTTTCTTT. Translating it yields CAWSVSQGDTEAFF.

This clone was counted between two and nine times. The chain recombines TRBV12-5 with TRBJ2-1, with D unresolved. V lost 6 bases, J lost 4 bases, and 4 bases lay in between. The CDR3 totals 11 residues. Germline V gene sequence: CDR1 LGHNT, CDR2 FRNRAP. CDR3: CASGQYNEQFF. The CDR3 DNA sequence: TGTGCTAGTGGGCAGTACAATGAGCAGTTCTTC.

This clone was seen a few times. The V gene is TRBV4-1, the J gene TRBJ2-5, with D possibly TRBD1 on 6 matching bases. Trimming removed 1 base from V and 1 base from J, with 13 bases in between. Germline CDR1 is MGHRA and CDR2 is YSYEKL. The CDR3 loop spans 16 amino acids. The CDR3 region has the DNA TGCGCCAGCAGCCAAGGCCAGGGGCCCCTCCAAGAGACCCAGTACTTC. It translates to CASSQGQGPLQETQYF.